This passage covers 7 T cell receptor beta chains from one sample sequenced in a study of cytomegalovirus exposure and HLA in healthy donors. Only in-frame clones appear in the TCRdb table, and some are missing; sequencing was by immunoSEQ multiplex PCR. The sample has about 250,000 clones; roughly nine tenths are singletons. The specimen was PBMCs. The source of these receptors is a man between 18 and 35 years old in good health and CMV-seropositive.

The V call is TRBV7-9, the J call TRBJ2-1; 9 bases line up with TRBD1. The CDR3 has 14 residues. Trimming removed 7 bases from V and 9 bases from J; junction bases left unmatched: 10. The germline V gene encodes CDR1 SEHNR and CDR2 FQNEAQ (reference sequence). CDR3 DNA sequence: TGTGCCAGCAATGGCCGGGACAGGGAGCTTGAGCAGTTCTTC. It codes for CASNGRDRELEQFF.

The gene calls are TRBV12-2 and TRBJ2-3; TRBD1 is the table's D call and was not checked against the DNA. TRBV12-2 is a pseudogene. This CDR3 is 12 amino acids long. CDR3 nucleotides: TGTTGGGGGCGCAGGGTCTGGGATACGCAGTATTTT. Amino acids: CWGRRVWDTQYF.

This chain connects TRBV11-2 to TRBJ2-4; perhaps TRBD2 as D (6 bases). The germline V and J ends were trimmed by 1 base and 0 bases, with 10 bases remaining between them. From germline, CDR1 is SGHAT and CDR2 FQNNGV. The CDR3 runs 16 residues. The CDR3 sequence is CASSLVGRGAKNIQYF. CDR3 DNA: TGTGCCAGCAGCTTAGTCGGGCGGGGAGCCAAAAACATTCAGTACTTC.

This CDR3 is CASSLFFGEIYGYTF. The CDR3, as DNA: TGTGCCAGCAGTTTATTTTTTGGGGAAATCTATGGCTACACCTTC. This chain uses TRBV27 with TRBJ1-2; D is unclear. Germline CDR1 reads MNHEY; CDR2 reads SMNVEV (reference sequence). CDR3 size: 15 residues. Trimming pared 1 base from V and 4 bases from J, leaving 13 bases between.

This chain joins TRBV7-9 and TRBJ2-2, with 9 positions matching TRBD1. Germline V gene sequence: CDR1 SEHNR, CDR2 FQNEAQ (reference sequence). Unmatched junction bases numbered 8, after V lost 5 bases and J lost 1 base. CDR3 size: 17 residues. For the CDR3, the DNA is TGTGCCAGCAGCGTCGGGATGACAGGGGGGAACACCGGGGAGCTGTTTTTT. Its protein is CASSVGMTGGNTGELFF.

The chain is built from TRBV28 and TRBJ1-2; D unresolved. The CDR3 covers 14 residues. CDR1 and CDR2 from the germline V gene are MDHEN and SYDVKM. V lost 1 base and J lost 2, with 8 bases in between. CDR3 DNA sequence: TGTGCCAGCAGTTTATCACTTGGGAACTATGGCTACACCTTC. Translating gives CASSLSLGNYGYTF.

This chain joins TRBV4-3 and TRBJ2-7, with 8 nucleotides matching TRBD2. Germline CDR1 is LGHNA and CDR2 is YSLEER. The CDR3 totals 13 residues. V lost 0 bases and J lost 7; bases outside the gene matches: 2. The CDR3, as DNA: TGCGCCAGCAGCCAAGACGGCGGGGGGGAGCAGTACTTC. Translation: CASSQDGGGEQYF.